This T cell receptor (beta chain) was retrieved from a study of blood T cell repertoires in COVID-19. Whole-study context: The United States, Italy and Spain provided the acute and convalescent COVID-19 samples. PBMCs, B-cell-depleted T cells, or T cells were the source of the cDNA or gDNA that made up the material.

Per the authors' pipeline: For nucleated cells, counts were estimated from reference gene primer amplification. The table came from immunoSEQ multiplex PCR; TCRdb's copy has only in-frame clones and leaves some out. The V and J calls and clone size are taken from that table; D and trimming were inferred from the DNA. The data hold roughly 250,000 clones, with over 80% observed a single time. Self-reported history from a screening survey and questionnaire set each donor's cohort. This clone was seen a single time. The sequenced sample was PBMCs or T cells enriched from blood (not recorded which). The TCR originated in a woman in her twenties or thirties with acute COVID-19.

This CDR3 reads CASSQDDYRVVISSSPLHF. The DNA for the CDR3 is TGCGCCAGCAGCCAAGACGACTACAGGGTGGTCATTTCAAGTTCACCCCTCCACTTT. The chain is built from TRBV4-1 and TRBJ1-6; TRBD1 might be the D (6 bases). V was clipped by 0 bases and J by 9 bases, with 24 bases between them. The germline gives CDR1 MGHRA, CDR2 YSYEKL. There are 19 residues in the CDR3.